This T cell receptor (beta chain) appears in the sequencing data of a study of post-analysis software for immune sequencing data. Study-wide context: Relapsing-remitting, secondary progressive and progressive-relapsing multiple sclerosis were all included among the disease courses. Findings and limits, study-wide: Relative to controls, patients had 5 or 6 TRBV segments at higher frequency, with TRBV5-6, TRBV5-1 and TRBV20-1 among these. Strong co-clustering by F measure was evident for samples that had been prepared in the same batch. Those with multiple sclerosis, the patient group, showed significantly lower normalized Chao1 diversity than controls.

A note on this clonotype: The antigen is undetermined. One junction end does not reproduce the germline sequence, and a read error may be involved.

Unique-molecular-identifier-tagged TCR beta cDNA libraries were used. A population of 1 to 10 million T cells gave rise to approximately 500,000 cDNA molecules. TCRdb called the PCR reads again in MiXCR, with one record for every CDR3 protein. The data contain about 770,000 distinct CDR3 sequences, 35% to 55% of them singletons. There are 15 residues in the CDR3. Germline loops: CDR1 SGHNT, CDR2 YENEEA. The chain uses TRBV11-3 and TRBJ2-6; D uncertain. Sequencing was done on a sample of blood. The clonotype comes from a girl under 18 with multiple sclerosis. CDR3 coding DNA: TGTGCCAGCAGCTCGTCGATCTCTAGGGCCAACGTCCTGACTTTC. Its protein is CASSSSISRANVLTF.